This TCR beta chain originates from a study of cytomegalovirus exposure and HLA in healthy donors. Study background: Earlier, fewer than 140 million unique TCR beta sequences were recovered from 170 million or so T cells by an analysis. Study-wide points: A few V segments could not be told apart, such as TRBV6-2 and TRBV6-3, and were left out. Reportedly, diagnosis of cytomegalovirus status by the classifier showed high specificity and sensitivity.

The PCR was carried out with 60 Vbeta primers and 13 Jbeta primers. Some clones are missing from TCRdb's copy, which holds only in-frame ones; the method was immunoSEQ multiplex PCR. The table shows about 150,000 clones, with 79% occurring only once. Germline CDR1 is SGHDN and CDR2 is FVKESK. V was trimmed by 1 base and J by 1 base, leaving 10 bases between them. The CDR3 length is 15 residues. Points on this clone: Its antigen is unknown.

This clonotype was sampled from a man in his forties or fifties in good health and CMV-seropositive. V and J are TRBV14 and TRBJ1-2; D call uncertain. The sample comprised PBMCs. The CDR3: CASSQGPNSNYGYTF. The CDR3, as DNA: TGTGCCAGCAGCCAAGGGCCGAACAGTAACTATGGCTACACCTTC.